This T cell receptor beta chain was sequenced in a study of T cell responses to AZD1222 COVID-19 vaccine. Study results and caveats: Spike-specific TCR breadth and depth rose after two AZD1222 doses. Only after the peak T cell response were repertoires sampled.

About this clone: Antigen: not known.

The V segment lost 4 bases and the J segment 5 bases; nucleotides outside the gene matches: 3. Germline CDR1 is SGHVS and CDR2 is FQNEAQ. The CDR3 consists of 14 residues. Pooled together were second doses at about 4 or about 12 weeks. Generated by immunoSEQ multiplex PCR, the TCRdb table keeps only in-frame clones and is missing some. The data hold about 130,000 clones, with about 90% observed a single time. This material consisted of peripheral blood, taken 28 days after the second AZD1222 dose. This chain links TRBV7-8 with TRBJ1-5, with 9 bases identical to TRBD1. The clonotype originates from an adult who received the AZD1222 COVID-19 vaccine. CDR3 sequence (DNA): TGTGCCAGCAGCTCAGGACAGGGGTATCAGCCCCAGCATTTT. This encodes CASSSGQGYQPQHF.